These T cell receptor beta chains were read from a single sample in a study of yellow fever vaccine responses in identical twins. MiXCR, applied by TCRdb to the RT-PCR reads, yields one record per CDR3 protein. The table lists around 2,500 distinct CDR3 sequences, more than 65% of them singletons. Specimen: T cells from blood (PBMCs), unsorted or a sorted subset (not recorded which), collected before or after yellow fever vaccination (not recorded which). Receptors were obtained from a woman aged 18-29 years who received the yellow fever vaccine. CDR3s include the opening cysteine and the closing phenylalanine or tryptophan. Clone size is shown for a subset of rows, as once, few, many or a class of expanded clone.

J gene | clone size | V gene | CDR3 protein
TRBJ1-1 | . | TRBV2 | CASSVKGEDTEAFF
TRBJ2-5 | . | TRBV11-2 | CASSLVGGGLETQYF
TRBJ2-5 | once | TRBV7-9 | CASSLDGQETQYF
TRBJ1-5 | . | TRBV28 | CASSWGQGTQPQHF
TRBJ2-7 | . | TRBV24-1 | CATSDSPFYEQYF
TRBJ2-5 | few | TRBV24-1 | CATSDLGLAGGPETQYF
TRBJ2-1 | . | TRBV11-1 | CASSLPHAGVPYNEQFF
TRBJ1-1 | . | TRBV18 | CASSRTGTALNTEAFF
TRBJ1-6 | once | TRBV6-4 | CASSDGRGLDNSPLHF
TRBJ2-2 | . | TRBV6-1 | CASSPNRLAGGIGELFF
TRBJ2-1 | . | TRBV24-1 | CATRMVDTSGRRRGEQFF
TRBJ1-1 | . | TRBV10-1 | CASSEGGRNTEAFF
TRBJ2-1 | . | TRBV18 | CASSPGGLWNEQFF
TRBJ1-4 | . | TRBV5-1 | CASSLGSGTNEKLFF
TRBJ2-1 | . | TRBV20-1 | CSARPQANHNEQFF
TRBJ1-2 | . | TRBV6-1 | CASHIGDRGDGYTF
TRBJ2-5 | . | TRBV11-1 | CASSSQRGLWETQYF